This TCR beta chain is from a study of T-cell reconstitution after alpha-beta-depleted transplantation in children. Study observations and caveats: Reportedly, roughly two months post-transplant, alpha-beta T cells arose from several hundred expanded graft clones. Among T cells one year after transplant, newly produced cells accounted for most counts and diversity. TCRbeta diversity was high at day 60 in some patients (a result of surviving recipient T cells and thymic progenitors).

Details on this clonotype: Its specificity is not known.

Unique molecular identifiers featured in how the TCRbeta library was prepared. Each CDR3 protein gets one entry after TCRdb re-called the PCR reads with MiXCR. In the table there are roughly 400,000 distinct CDR3 sequences, roughly two fifths of which are singletons. The source material was PBMCs, sampled before TCRalphabeta/CD19-depleted stem cell transplant. This TCR came from a girl aged 2-9 years with aplastic anemia, due to receive a stem cell transplant.

This CDR3 is CATSRSGGGAWDGDTQYF. CDR3 nucleotides: TGTGCCACCAGCAGATCGGGCGGGGGGGCCTGGGACGGAGATACGCAGTATTTT. The V gene is TRBV15, the J gene TRBJ2-3, with 9 positions matching TRBD2. The length of the CDR3 is 18 residues. Germline V lookup: CDR1 LNHNV, CDR2 YYDKDF (reference sequence). The J segment lost 5 bases and the V segment lost 2 bases, leaving 14 bases of the junction unmatched.